This is a list of T cell receptor beta chains from one sample in a study of siplizumab effects on memory and regulatory T cells. Assay used: immunoSEQ multiplex PCR; TCRdb lists only in-frame clones, some missing. This table has 100,000 to 120,000 clones, roughly 92% appearing once. The sequenced sample consisted of CD4+ T cells sorted from blood. The source is a human donor in good health. Each CDR3 is given with its conserved first and last residue. The D gene is left open where the match is weak. The size entry is marked missing in some rows and otherwise reads once, few, many or a size class.

d_gene,j_gene,abundance,v_gene,CDR3aa,CDR3nt
TRBD2,TRBJ2-7,.,TRBV6-1,CASSAPGLAGYYEQYF,TGTGCCAGCAGTGCGCCCGGACTAGCGGGGTACTACGAGCAGTACTTC
.,TRBJ1-5,.,TRBV29-1,CSVEGPGQPQHF,TGCAGCGTTGAAGGTCCGGGTCAGCCCCAGCATTTT
.,TRBJ1-1,.,TRBV6-1,CASKRSFYMNTEAFF,TGTGCCAGCAAACGCAGCTTTTACATGAACACTGAAGCTTTCTTT
.,TRBJ1-1,.,TRBV12-5,CASGLVISTVGRYNTEAFF,TGTGCTAGTGGTTTGGTAATCTCGACAGTCGGACGGTATAACACTGAAGCTTTCTTT
.,TRBJ2-5,.,TRBV19,CASSIEGNAQYF,TGTGCCAGTAGTATAGAAGGAAATGCCCAGTACTTC
.,TRBJ2-3,once,TRBV20-1,CSSGRRDTQYF,TGCAGTAGCGGGCGGCGGGATACGCAGTATTTT
.,TRBJ1-2,.,TRBV12-5,CASGLFPGDPYGYTF,TGTGCTAGTGGTTTGTTCCCGGGGGATCCCTATGGCTACACCTTC
.,TRBJ1-1,.,TRBV5-1,CASQGSPNTEAFF,TGCGCCAGCCAGGGGTCACCGAACACTGAAGCTTTCTTT
.,TRBJ2-7,.,TRBV5-6,CASSPRVLNSYEQYF,TGTGCCAGCAGCCCCAGGGTCCTGAACTCCTACGAGCAGTACTTC
.,TRBJ1-2,.,TRBV11-2,CASSATGDGYTF,TGTGCCAGCAGCGCAACAGGCGATGGCTACACCTTC